Listed here is a single T cell receptor (beta chain). Its target is unknown. These data originate in a study of regulatory T cells in long-lasting Graves disease. Study results and limitations: Persistent patients shared more public clonotypes (approximately 2,700) than newly diagnosed patients (under 1,000). Persistent cases of Graves' showed reduced TCR diversity relative to newly diagnosed patients. TRBV28, TRBJ1-2 and TRBJ2-5 were segments that persistent disease favored.

Time point: newly diagnosed GD, antithyroid drugs for less than 3 months. PBMC-derived RNA was used for the TCR library. A peripheral blood sample, around 8.5 milliliters in volume, was drawn into EDTA tubes. CDR3 regions were amplified by Arm-PCR using iRepertoire HTBI primers to build TCR beta libraries. MiXCR, run by TCRdb on the multiplex PCR reads, gives a single entry per CDR3 protein. Found here are about 240,000 distinct CDR3 sequences, 20% to 25% of them singletons; the top ten hold approximately 15%. The CDR3 extends over 18 amino acids. V shed 4 bases, J shed 7 bases, and the junction held 15 bases outside the gene matches. CDR1 LNHDA and CDR2 SQIVND come from the germline V gene (reference sequence).

The chain is built from TRBV19 and TRBJ2-1; 11 nucleotides agree with TRBD1. This receptor was taken from a female donor with Graves disease. The material was peripheral blood mononuclear cells (PBMCs), obtained at new diagnosis, from a patient treated with antithyroid drugs. The DNA for the CDR3 is TGTGCCAGTAGTACCGAAACCCTTATGGACAGGGGGCGGAATGAGCAGTTCTTC. Encoded protein: CASSTETLMDRGRNEQFF.